This TCR beta chain was identified in a study of cytomegalovirus exposure and HLA in healthy donors. A word on this clone: Its specificity is unknown.

V was clipped by 6 bases and J by 1 base; unmatched bases: 2. There are 14 residues in the CDR3. Germline-derived CDR1 and CDR2 are MNHEY and SMNVEV (reference sequence). Study findings and constraints: Later genetic work tied a missense DCLRE1C variant to beta-chain V and J trimming.

The PCR made use of 60 Vbeta and 13 Jbeta primers. Under the authors' procedure: Later, an analysis found about 83 million unique TCR beta chains, and about 10 million of these were shared. Profiled with immunoSEQ multiplex PCR; TCRdb holds only in-frame clones, not every one. V and J calls and clone size come straight from that table; D and trimming were deduced from the DNA. Of some 150,000 clones listed, 75% to 90% are singletons. Sequencing used PBMCs. This chain joins TRBV27 and TRBJ2-5, with 10 bases identical to TRBD2. This clonotype originated in a woman aged 30 to 39 in good health and CMV-seronegative. CDR3 coding DNA: TGTGCCAGCAGAAGACTAGCGGGCCAAGAGACCCAGTACTTC. This encodes CASRRLAGQETQYF.